These 7 T cell receptor beta chains were all obtained from the same sample, sequenced in a study of blood T cell repertoires in COVID-19. Produced via immunoSEQ multiplex PCR; TCRdb's table is partial and in-frame only. Among 95,000 to 150,000 clones listed, roughly 74% were seen once. Sequences were obtained from peripheral blood. These receptors all stem from an elderly man with COVID-19, enrolled during active disease.

This rearrangement joins TRBV4-2 to TRBJ1-3; D remains unclear. Trimming stripped 0 bases from V and 4 bases from J, with 13 bases between. Germline V lookup: CDR1 LGHNA, CDR2 YNFKEQ. The length of the CDR3 is 16 residues. The CDR3 coding sequence is TGTGCCAGCAGCCAAGATTATCTGGCCATCGGAAACACCATATATTTT. Amino acids: CASSQDYLAIGNTIYF.

The chain employs TRBV7-2 and TRBJ2-7, with D uncertain. The CDR3 is 12 amino acids. Germline V gene lookup returns CDR1 SGHTA and CDR2 FQGNSA. V lost 5 bases and J 0 bases, leaving 5 bases between the germline ends. CDR3 residues: CASSQNSYEQYF. The CDR3, as DNA: TGTGCCAGCAGCCAGAACTCCTACGAGCAGTACTTC.

This clone was observed a handful of times. Other DNA sequences in this sample translate to the same CDR3. V is TRBV29-1 and J is TRBJ1-2, with D perhaps matching TRBD1 (5 bases). Trimming left V 4 bases short and J 3 bases short, with 6 bases between. Germline V gene lookup returns CDR1 SQVTM and CDR2 ANQGSEA. The CDR3 runs to 11 residues. CDR3 sequence: CSVGGDYGYTF. In nucleotides, the CDR3 is TGCAGCGTTGGGGGGGACTATGGCTACACCTTC. The full variable domain, completed using reference TRBV29-1 and TRBJ1-2, is SAVISQKPSRDICQRGTSLTIQCQVDSQVTMMFWYRQQPGQSLTLIATANQGSEATYESGFVIDKFPISRPNLTFSTLTVSNMSPEDSSIYLCSVGGDYGYTFGSGTRLTVV.

The J gene is TRBJ2-5, the V gene TRBV11-2; 7 bases align to TRBD1. With V trimmed by 1 base and J by 5 bases, 10 bases remained unmatched. CDR1 and CDR2 (germline): SGHAT, FQNNGV. This CDR3 spans 16 amino acids. CDR3 sequence reads: CASSLAPTGTWETQYF. CDR3 DNA: TGTGCCAGCAGCTTAGCACCGACAGGGACCTGGGAGACCCAGTACTTC.

This clone was seen just once. This sequence joins TRBV5-1 and TRBJ2-3; TRBD1 might be the D (8 bases). Germline CDR1 SGHRS, CDR2 YFSETQ. CDR3 length: 15 amino acids. Deletions cut 7 bases from V and 5 bases from J, with 20 bases between. This chain's CDR3 is CASSLGQGGVDTQYF. CDR3 coding DNA: TGCGCCAGCTCACTAGGACAGGGAGGGGTAGATACGCAGTATTTT.

This clone was detected once. The rearrangement links TRBV4-3 to TRBJ2-3; the D gene is possibly TRBD2 (5 bases). This CDR3 is built from 18 residues. The ends were cut back, 0 bases at V and 0 bases at J, with 16 bases in the middle. Germline V lookup: CDR1 LGHNA, CDR2 YSLEER. The CDR3 is CASSQERERHLSTDTQYF. Here the CDR3 DNA reads TGCGCCAGCAGCCAAGAGAGGGAACGGCACCTTAGCACAGATACGCAGTATTTT.

V usage is TRBV5-1 and J usage is TRBJ2-3; tentatively, D is TRBD2 (5 bases). CDR1 is SGHRS, CDR2 YFSETQ, per germline. The CDR3 runs 16 residues. V shed 0 bases and J shed 3 bases, with 14 bases lying between them. The CDR3 spells CASSLDSGFGTDTQYF. The CDR3 nucleotides are TGCGCCAGCAGCTTGGATTCGGGGTTCGGGACAGATACGCAGTATTTT.